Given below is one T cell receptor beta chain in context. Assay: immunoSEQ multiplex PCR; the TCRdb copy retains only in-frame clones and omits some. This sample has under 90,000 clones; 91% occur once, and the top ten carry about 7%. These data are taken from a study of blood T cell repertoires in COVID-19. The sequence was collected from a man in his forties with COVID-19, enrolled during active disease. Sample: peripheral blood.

The CDR3 nucleotides read TGTGCCAGCAGTGAAGCTAGGACAGGGGAAACTCCCTACGAGCAGTACTTC. Translated: CASSEARTGETPYEQYF. The J gene is TRBJ2-7, the V gene TRBV6-1; 9 nucleotides match TRBD1. CDR1 MNHNS and CDR2 SASEGT come from the germline V gene. The CDR3 is 17 amino acids. V shed 0 bases, J shed 2 bases, and the junction held 8 bases outside the gene matches.